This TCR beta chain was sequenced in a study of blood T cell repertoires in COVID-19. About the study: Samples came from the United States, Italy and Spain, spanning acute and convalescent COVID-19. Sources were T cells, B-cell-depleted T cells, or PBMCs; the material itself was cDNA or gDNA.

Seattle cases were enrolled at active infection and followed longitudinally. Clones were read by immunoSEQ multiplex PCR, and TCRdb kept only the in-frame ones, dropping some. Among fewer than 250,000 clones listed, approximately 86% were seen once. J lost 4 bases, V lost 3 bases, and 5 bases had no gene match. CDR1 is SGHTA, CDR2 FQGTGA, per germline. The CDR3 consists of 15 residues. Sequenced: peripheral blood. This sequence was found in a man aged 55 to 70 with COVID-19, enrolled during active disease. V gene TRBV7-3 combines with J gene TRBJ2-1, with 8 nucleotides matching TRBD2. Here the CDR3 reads CASSLERGQYNEQFF. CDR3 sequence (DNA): TGTGCCAGCAGCTTGGAGCGGGGGCAATACAATGAGCAGTTCTTC. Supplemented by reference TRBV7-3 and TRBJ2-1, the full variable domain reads GAGVSQTPSNKVTEKGKYVELRCDPISGHTALYWYRQSLGQGPEFLIYFQGTGAADDSGLPNDRFFAVRPEGSVSTLKIQRTERGDSAVYLCASSLERGQYNEQFFGPGTRLTVL.